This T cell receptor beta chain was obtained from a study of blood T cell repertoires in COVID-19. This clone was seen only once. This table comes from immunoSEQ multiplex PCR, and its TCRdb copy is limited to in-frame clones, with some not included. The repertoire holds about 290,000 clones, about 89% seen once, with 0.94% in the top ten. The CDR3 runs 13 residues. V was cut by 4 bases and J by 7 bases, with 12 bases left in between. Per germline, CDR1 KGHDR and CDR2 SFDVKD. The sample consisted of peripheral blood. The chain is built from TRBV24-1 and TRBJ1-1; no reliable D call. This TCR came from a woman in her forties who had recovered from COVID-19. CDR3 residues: CATSDLINGEAFF. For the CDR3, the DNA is TGTGCCACCAGTGACCTCATAAACGGTGAAGCTTTCTTT.